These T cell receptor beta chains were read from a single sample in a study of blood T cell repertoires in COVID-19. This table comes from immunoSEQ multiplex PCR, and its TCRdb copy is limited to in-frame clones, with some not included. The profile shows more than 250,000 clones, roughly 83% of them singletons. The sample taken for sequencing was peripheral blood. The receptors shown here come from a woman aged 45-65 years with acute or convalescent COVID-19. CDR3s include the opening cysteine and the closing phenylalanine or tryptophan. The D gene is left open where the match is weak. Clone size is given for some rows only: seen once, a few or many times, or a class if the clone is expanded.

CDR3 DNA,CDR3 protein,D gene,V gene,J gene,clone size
TGTGCCAGCAGCCGTACTCCGGGACACCGGTACGAGCAGTACTTC,CASSRTPGHRYEQYF,.,TRBV5-5,TRBJ2-7,.
TGTGCCAGCAGTGGCGGACAGGGCTTCGGTGGCTACACCTTC,CASSGGQGFGGYTF,TRBD1,TRBV6-6,TRBJ1-2,few
TGTGCCAGCAGCTACCTCGACAGCAATGAGCAGTTCTTC,CASSYLDSNEQFF,.,TRBV7-6,TRBJ2-1,.
TGTGCCAGCAGTTTGTCTACGGGACAGATCTATGGCTACACCTTC,CASSLSTGQIYGYTF,TRBD1,TRBV27,TRBJ1-2,.
TGTGCCAGCTCAGAACAGGGCAGCAATCAGCCCCAGCATTTT,CASSEQGSNQPQHF,.,TRBV9,TRBJ1-5,.
TGTGCCACCAGTGATCGGACAGCGGGGGAAAACACCATATATTTT,CATSDRTAGENTIYF,.,TRBV24-1,TRBJ1-3,.
TGTGCCAGCAGCCCTAGACTAGCGGTTAGCTCCTACGAGCAGTACTTC,CASSPRLAVSSYEQYF,TRBD2,TRBV11-2,TRBJ2-7,.
TGTGCCAGCAGCTTTGGGGGACTAGCGGGAGCCTACGAGCAGTACTTC,CASSFGGLAGAYEQYF,TRBD2,TRBV5-4,TRBJ2-7,.
TGTGCCACCTCAGACAGGGGGCCATCCTACAATGAGCAGTTCTTC,CATSDRGPSYNEQFF,TRBD1,TRBV15,TRBJ2-1,.
TGTGCCAGCAGTTACAGACAGGGTAATCAGCCCCAGCATTTT,CASSYRQGNQPQHF,TRBD1,TRBV6-2/TRBV6-3,TRBJ1-5,.
TGTGCCAGTAGTTCCATTGCCGGGACACGAAATCAGCCCCAGCATTTT,CASSSIAGTRNQPQHF,.,TRBV19,TRBJ1-5,.
TGTGCCTGGAAATCCTACGGGTCAGGACAGCACCTCTATGGCTACACCTTC,CAWKSYGSGQHLYGYTF,.,TRBV30,TRBJ1-2,once
TGTGCCACCAGTGATTTACGGACTAGCGGATTCCGCTCCTACAATGAGCAGTTCTTC,CATSDLRTSGFRSYNEQFF,TRBD2,TRBV24-1,TRBJ2-1,.
TGTGCCAGCAGTCTAACGGGAGTCAGTGGTCAAGAGACCCAGTACTTC,CASSLTGVSGQETQYF,.,TRBV28,TRBJ2-5,.
TGTGCCAGCAGCTTCGGTTTGTTATCTGGAAACACCATATATTTT,CASSFGLLSGNTIYF,.,TRBV5-6,TRBJ1-3,.
TGCTCCGGGACAGGGTTCTCCTACAATGAGCAGTTCTTC,CSGTGFSYNEQFF,TRBD1,TRBV6-4,TRBJ2-1,.
TGTGCCAGCAGAAGACAGTATAATTCCACACCCCTCCACTTT,CASRRQYNSTPLHF,.,TRBV6-5,TRBJ1-6,.
TGTGCCAGAAGAACCGCAGGGGAGAGAGTCTATGGCTACACCTTC,CARRTAGERVYGYTF,.,TRBV5-3,TRBJ1-2,few
TGTGCCAGCAGCATCTCCGGGACTAGCGGAGGGGCTATATACGAGCAGTACTTC,CASSISGTSGGAIYEQYF,TRBD2,TRBV11-2,TRBJ2-7,.
TGTGCCAGCAGTCCCCGAGTGTTATCCTACAATGAGCAGTTCTTC,CASSPRVLSYNEQFF,.,TRBV6-5,TRBJ2-1,.
TGCAGCTTCTCACTAAATACGCAGTATTTT,CSFSLNTQYF,.,TRBV29-1,TRBJ2-3,.
TGTGCCAGCAGTGTCCGGGCAGGGGGGCGCCGAGCTTTCTTT,CASSVRAGGRRAFF,TRBD1,TRBV28,TRBJ1-1,few
TGTGCCAGTAGTAACCGCGGGACAGTAGAAGAAGCTTTCTTT,CASSNRGTVEEAFF,TRBD1,TRBV19,TRBJ1-1,.
TGCGCCAGCAGCTTGGTAGGGCAGGGGGCAGAAAATGAGCAGTTCTTC,CASSLVGQGAENEQFF,TRBD1,TRBV5-1,TRBJ2-1,.
TGCGCCAGCAGCTACCGGGACAGGGCCTACGAGCAGTACTTC,CASSYRDRAYEQYF,TRBD1,TRBV5-1,TRBJ2-7,few
TGTGCCACCAGCACAGGGTCCCTACAGAATGAGCAGTTCTTC,CATSTGSLQNEQFF,.,TRBV24-1,TRBJ2-1,few
TGTGCCAGCAGCTTATTTTTGGGTCAGGCAGATACGCAGTATTTT,CASSLFLGQADTQYF,.,TRBV7-3,TRBJ2-3,.
TGCGCCAGCAGCTTAGTCCCCGAGTACAATGAGCAGTTCTTC,CASSLVPEYNEQFF,.,TRBV5-1,TRBJ2-1,few
TGTGCCAGCAGCGTAGTCGGGACAGGAAGAGGTTCACCCCTCCACTTT,CASSVVGTGRGSPLHF,TRBD1,TRBV9,TRBJ1-6,.
TGTGCCAGTAGTATTGTTATCGGGGGAGACTATGGCTACACCTTC,CASSIVIGGDYGYTF,.,TRBV19,TRBJ1-2,.
TGCGCCAGCAGCTCTACGACAGGGGGGGAACTAGCCAAAAACATTCAGTACTTC,CASSSTTGGELAKNIQYF,TRBD1,TRBV5-1,TRBJ2-4,.
TGTGCCAGCAGTCCACTCCTCAGGGGGAACTATGGCTACACCTTC,CASSPLLRGNYGYTF,TRBD1,TRBV28,TRBJ1-2,.
TGCGCCAGCAGCCTACTCGCGTTACAGGGTTTCGTGAATGAGCAGTTCTTC,CASSLLALQGFVNEQFF,.,TRBV5-1,TRBJ2-1,.
TGTGCCTTGGACAGGGAGCGAATTGCTTTCTTT,CALDRERIAFF,TRBD1,TRBV30,TRBJ1-1,.
TGTGCCAGCTCACCACCCAAACAGTCTTCCTACAATGAGCAGTTCTTC,CASSPPKQSSYNEQFF,.,TRBV18,TRBJ2-1,.
TGTGCCAGCAGTCCTAGACAGGGGGTCTACGAGCAGTACTTC,CASSPRQGVYEQYF,TRBD1,TRBV27,TRBJ2-7,.
TGTGCCAGCAGCTTTACTAGCGGGATCTCCTACGAGCAGTACTTC,CASSFTSGISYEQYF,TRBD2,TRBV7-2,TRBJ2-7,.
TGCAGTGCTAGAGTCTTAAACACCATATATTTT,CSARVLNTIYF,.,TRBV20-1,TRBJ1-3,.
TGTGCCAGCTCATCTAACAGGGTTTTGAATGAGCAGTTCTTC,CASSSNRVLNEQFF,.,TRBV18,TRBJ2-1,.
TGTGCCAGTAGTATGACTGGACAGGGGGCAGAGGAGCAGTACTTC,CASSMTGQGAEEQYF,TRBD1,TRBV19,TRBJ2-7,.
TGTGCCAGCAGCCCCCGGGACAGGGGCTACAATGAGCAGTTCTTC,CASSPRDRGYNEQFF,TRBD1,TRBV9,TRBJ2-1,few
TGTGCCAGCAGCTTCCAGACAGGAACCTACTATGGCTACACCTTC,CASSFQTGTYYGYTF,.,TRBV5-6,TRBJ1-2,.
TGTGCCAGCAGCTTAGCGGTGGGGACAGGGGACTATGGCTACACCTTC,CASSLAVGTGDYGYTF,TRBD1,TRBV7-2,TRBJ1-2,.
TGTGCCAGCAGTTACGCACAGTATAGCAATCAGCCCCAGCATTTT,CASSYAQYSNQPQHF,.,TRBV6-5,TRBJ1-5,.
TGTGCCAGTAGTATCCGGGTCGGGGAGCTGTTTTTT,CASSIRVGELFF,.,TRBV19,TRBJ2-2,.
TGTGCCAGTTCGGCTAGCGGGAACACCGGGGAGCTGTTTTTT,CASSASGNTGELFF,TRBD2,TRBV7-2,TRBJ2-2,.
TGTGCCAGCAGCTTTTCCCCCCGGGACAGGGCTGGCTACACCTTC,CASSFSPRDRAGYTF,TRBD1,TRBV11-2,TRBJ1-2,once
TGTGCCAGCAGCTTAATAGGGGCGCTACTTATGGGGGCCAACGTCCTGACTTTC,CASSLIGALLMGANVLTF,.,TRBV7-8,TRBJ2-6,.
TGTGCCAGCAGTCCCGGGCGGGGTCACGCCCAAGAGACCCAGTACTTC,CASSPGRGHAQETQYF,.,TRBV6-2/TRBV6-3,TRBJ2-5,.
TGTGCCAGCAGCCAAGGCGGTGGCCTCTCCTACGAGCAGTACTTC,CASSQGGGLSYEQYF,.,TRBV3-1/TRBV3-2,TRBJ2-7,.
TGTGCCACCAGTGATTTCAGGGATGGCAGGACCCAGCCCCAGCATTTT,CATSDFRDGRTQPQHF,.,TRBV24-1,TRBJ1-5,.
TGTGCCAGCAGTTATGGACTAGGATCTAACACCGGGGAGCTGTTTTTT,CASSYGLGSNTGELFF,TRBD2,TRBV27,TRBJ2-2,.
TGTGCCAGCAGTTTACCGGCTGAAGCTTTCTTT,CASSLPAEAFF,.,TRBV28,TRBJ1-1,.